Below, 20 T cell receptor beta chains from the same sample are listed, as sequenced in a study of blood T cell repertoires in COVID-19. The repertoire was sequenced with immunoSEQ multiplex PCR; TCRdb's copy has only in-frame clones and lacks some. The table records fewer than 250,000 clones, roughly 85% of them present only once. The sample taken for sequencing was PBMCs or T cells enriched from blood (not recorded which). Every receptor here comes from a woman aged 35 to 49 who had been exposed to COVID-19.

The chain recombines TRBV2 with TRBJ2-3, with D maybe TRBD1 (6 bases). The germline V and J ends were trimmed by 10 bases and 7 bases, with 18 bases remaining between them. Germline CDR1 reads SNHLY; CDR2 reads FYNNEI. The CDR3 extends over 13 amino acids. This chain's CDR3 is CAIPLPGQYTQYF. DNA of the CDR3: TGTGCCATCCCACTCCCGGGACAATATACGCAGTATTTT.

V usage is TRBV4-1 and J usage is TRBJ2-7; perhaps TRBD2 as D (5 bases). Germline CDR1 MGHRA, CDR2 YSYEKL. V was cut by 4 bases and J by 4 bases, with 11 bases left in between. The CDR3 is 13 residues long. This CDR3 reads CASSRSGGYEQYF. As DNA, the CDR3 is TGCGCCAGCAGCCGCTCTGGAGGTTACGAGCAGTACTTC.

V and J are TRBV7-3 and TRBJ2-3, with 11 bases fitting TRBD2. Per the germline V gene, CDR1 is SGHTA and CDR2 is FQGTGA. V shed 5 bases and J 6 bases; nucleotides not matched to a gene: 4. The CDR3 runs to 14 residues. CDR3 DNA: TGTGCCAGCAGCGTTAGCGGGGGGGCGGATACGCAGTATTTT. Translating it yields CASSVSGGADTQYF.

V is TRBV24-1 and J is TRBJ1-2, with unresolved D. Trimming cost V 9 bases and J 0 bases, with 13 bases left between them. This CDR3 has 14 amino acids. Per the germline V gene, CDR1 is KGHDR and CDR2 is SFDVKD. In DNA form, the CDR3 reads TGTGCCACCGGCGAGCGTTCCTCTAACTATGGCTACACCTTC. Amino acid sequence: CATGERSSNYGYTF.

V gene TRBV3-1 (or the pseudogene TRBV3-2) combines with J gene TRBJ2-7; 10 nucleotides align to TRBD2. CDR1 and CDR2 (germline): LGHDT, YNNKEL (reference sequence). The CDR3 has 16 amino acids. The J segment lost 7 bases and the V segment lost 11 bases, leaving 20 bases of the junction unmatched. The CDR3 protein is CAPRGVAGGLSGEQYF. The DNA of the CDR3 is TGTGCCCCCAGAGGGGTAGCGGGGGGCCTCTCGGGAGAGCAGTACTTC.

This clone came up once. The V call is TRBV24-1, the J call TRBJ2-1; D may be TRBD2 (5 bases). The CDR3 runs to 16 residues. Germline V gene sequence: CDR1 KGHDR, CDR2 SFDVKD. Trimming removed 4 bases at V and 3 bases at J, with 15 bases between. The CDR3 protein is CATSDRGLGGYNEQFF. In DNA form, the CDR3 reads TGTGCCACCAGTGACCGTGGGCTAGGAGGCTACAATGAGCAGTTCTTC.

The chain recombines TRBV10-1 with TRBJ1-5; the match to TRBD1 covers 10 bases. In germline, CDR1 is WNHNN, CDR2 SYGVQD (reference sequence). The CDR3 is 16 residues long. V lost 3 bases and J lost 2; bases outside the gene matches: 4. CDR3 in DNA: TGCGCCAGCAGTGAAGGGACAGGGGTTCGCAATCAGCCCCAGCATTTT. Translation gives CASSEGTGVRNQPQHF.

This rearrangement joins TRBV7-2 to TRBJ1-1; the D is unclear. The CDR3 covers 14 residues. Trimming removed 0 bases at V and 4 bases at J, with 9 bases between. The germline gives CDR1 SGHTA, CDR2 FQGNSA. The CDR3 sequence: CASSLARGSTEAFF. The CDR3 nucleotides are TGTGCCAGCAGCTTAGCTCGCGGATCCACTGAAGCTTTCTTT.

The J gene is TRBJ1-2, the V gene TRBV19, with a weak D call TRBD1 (5 bases). Germline V gene data show CDR1 as LNHDA and CDR2 as SQIVND (reference sequence). The CDR3 is 16 amino acids. V was cut by 1 base and J by 2 bases, with 14 bases left in between. CDR3 protein: CASSIAGGTANYGYTF. The DNA for the CDR3 is TGTGCCAGTAGTATAGCCGGAGGGACGGCGAACTATGGCTACACCTTC. Full variable domain (rest looked up from reference TRBV19 and TRBJ1-2): DGGITQSPKYLFRKEGQNVTLSCEQNLNHDAMYWYRQDPGQGLRLIYYSQIVNDFQKGDIAEGYSVSREKKESFPLTVTSAQKNPTAFYLCASSIAGGTANYGYTFGSGTRLTVV.

The chain links TRBV7-2 to TRBJ1-3; weak D call: TRBD1 (5 bases). Germline V gene lookup returns CDR1 SGHTA and CDR2 FQGNSA. The germline V and J ends were trimmed by 1 base and 0 bases, with 7 bases remaining between them. This CDR3 has 15 amino acids. This CDR3 is CASSLGGVSGNTIYF. The DNA for the CDR3 is TGTGCCAGCAGCTTAGGGGGCGTCTCTGGAAACACCATATATTTT. Looking up the rest from reference TRBV7-2 and TRBJ1-3 gives the full variable domain: GAGVSQSPSNKVTEKGKDVELRCDPISGHTALYWYRQSLGQGLEFLIYFQGNSAPDKSGLPSDRFSAERTGGSVSTLTIQRTQQEDSAVYLCASSLGGVSGNTIYFGEGSWLTVV.

The genes are TRBV11-3 and TRBJ2-1, with TRBD2 matching over 11 bases. V lost 6 bases, J lost 6 bases, and 7 bases stayed unmatched. This CDR3 contains 15 residues. The germline CDR1 and CDR2 sequences are SGHNT and YENEEA. The CDR3 DNA follows: TGTGCCAGCAGTGTTAGCGGGGGGGCTGGCAATGAGCAGTTCTTC. Translated: CASSVSGGAGNEQFF. Using reference TRBV11-3 and TRBJ2-1 for the parts outside the CDR3, the full variable domain is EAGVVQSPRYKIIEKKQPVAFWCNPISGHNTLYWYLQNLGQGPELLIRYENEEAVDDSQLPKDRFSAERLKGVDSTLKIQPAELGDSAVYLCASSVSGGAGNEQFFGPGTRLTVL.

This chain joins TRBV7-7 and TRBJ2-1; 12 bases are a match to TRBD2. Trimming cost V 1 base and J 10 bases; bases outside gene matches: 5. Germline assignment: CDR1 SSHAT and CDR2 FNYEAQ (reference sequence). CDR3 length equals 15 residues. Here the CDR3 DNA reads TGTGCCAGCAGCTTAGGGACTAGCGGGGTAGGCGAGCAGTTCTTC. Amino acids: CASSLGTSGVGEQFF.

This chain links TRBV19 with TRBJ2-2, with 8 bases identical to TRBD1. J gave up 4 bases and V 3 bases, and 4 bases lay outside the gene matches. Germline assignment: CDR1 LNHDA and CDR2 SQIVND (reference sequence). CDR3 length: 15 amino acids. The CDR3 region is CASSMGQVSTGELFF. The DNA for the CDR3 is TGTGCCAGTAGTATGGGACAGGTCTCCACCGGGGAGCTGTTTTTT. Complete variable domain (other parts from reference TRBV19 and TRBJ2-2): DGGITQSPKYLFRKEGQNVTLSCEQNLNHDAMYWYRQDPGQGLRLIYYSQIVNDFQKGDIAEGYSVSREKKESFPLTVTSAQKNPTAFYLCASSMGQVSTGELFFGEGSRLTVL.

This chain connects TRBV28 to TRBJ2-7; 11 bases are a match to TRBD1. V dropped 10 bases and J dropped 4; count of bases not matched to a gene: 9. The germline CDR1 and CDR2 sequences are MDHEN and SYDVKM. This CDR3 has 14 amino acids. The CDR3 here is CATRDRGGAYEQYF. In DNA, the CDR3 is TGTGCCACCAGGGACAGGGGGGGGGCTTACGAGCAGTACTTC.

The table lists this clone with many counts. This chain links TRBV10-3 with TRBJ2-1; possibly TRBD2 for D (5 bases). Trimming stripped 2 bases from V and 4 bases from J, with 9 bases between. The germline V gene encodes CDR1 ENHRY and CDR2 SYGVKD. This CDR3 region has 14 residues. The chain's CDR3 is CAISEGRAYNEQFF. The CDR3 nucleotides read TGTGCCATCAGTGAGGGGCGGGCTTACAATGAGCAGTTCTTC.

The chain links TRBV23-1 to TRBJ1-2, with D maybe TRBD1 (6 bases). TRBV23-1 is marked as an open reading frame, function uncertain. V lost 0 bases, J lost 0 bases, and 17 bases lay in between. This CDR3 is built from 18 residues. CDR3 sequence reads: CASSQSSTGRITNYGYTF. The CDR3 region has the DNA TGCGCCAGCAGTCAATCGTCGACAGGACGGATTACTAACTATGGCTACACCTTC.

This sequence joins TRBV28 and TRBJ2-1; 10 bases are a match to TRBD1. This CDR3 contains 13 residues. V shed 8 bases and J 9 bases; nucleotides not matched to a gene: 7. Germline V gene data show CDR1 as MDHEN and CDR2 as SYDVKM. The CDR3 coding sequence is TGTGCCAGCCGGGACAGGGGATTTGGTGAGCAGTTCTTC. Amino acid sequence: CASRDRGFGEQFF.

This clone came up a few times. The rearrangement uses TRBV7-9 and TRBJ2-7; no clear D. The length of the CDR3 is 13 residues. Trimming pared 3 bases from V and 1 base from J, leaving 7 bases between. Germline CDR1 and CDR2: SEHNR and FQNEAQ (reference sequence). The CDR3 nucleotides read TGTGCCAGCAGCTTCGACAATTCCTACGAGCAGTACTTC. This sequence encodes CASSFDNSYEQYF.

The chain combines TRBV27 with TRBJ1-2; D remains ambiguous. The CDR3 has 13 amino acids. Germline assignment: CDR1 MNHEY and CDR2 SMNVEV (reference sequence). With 7 bases removed from V and 8 bases from J, the gap between germline ends came to 17 bases. In nucleotides, the CDR3 is TGTGCCAGCACCTTGACACTGGCTCGGGGCTACACCTTC. Its translation: CASTLTLARGYTF.

The rearrangement uses TRBV11-1 and TRBJ1-2, with a tentative D call TRBD1 (6 bases). The CDR3 extends over 14 amino acids. CDR1 SGHAT and CDR2 FQDESV come from the germline V gene (reference sequence). V was trimmed by 2 bases and J by 3 bases, leaving 10 bases between them. Written as DNA, the CDR3 is TGTGCCAGCAGCTTACGGACAGACCACTATGGCTACACCTTC. Translation gives CASSLRTDHYGYTF.